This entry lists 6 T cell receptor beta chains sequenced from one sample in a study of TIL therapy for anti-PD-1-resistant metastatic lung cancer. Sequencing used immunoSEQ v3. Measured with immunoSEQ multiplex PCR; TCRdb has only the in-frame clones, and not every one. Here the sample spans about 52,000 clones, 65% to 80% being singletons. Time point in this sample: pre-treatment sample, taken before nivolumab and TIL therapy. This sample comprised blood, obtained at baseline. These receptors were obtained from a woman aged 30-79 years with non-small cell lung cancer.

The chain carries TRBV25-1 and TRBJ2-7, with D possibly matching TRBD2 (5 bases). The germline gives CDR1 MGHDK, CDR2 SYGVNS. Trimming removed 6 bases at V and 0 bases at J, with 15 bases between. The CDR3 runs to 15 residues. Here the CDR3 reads CASSEDFRSSYEQYF. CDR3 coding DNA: TGTGCCAGCAGCGAGGACTTTCGGAGCTCCTACGAGCAGTACTTC.

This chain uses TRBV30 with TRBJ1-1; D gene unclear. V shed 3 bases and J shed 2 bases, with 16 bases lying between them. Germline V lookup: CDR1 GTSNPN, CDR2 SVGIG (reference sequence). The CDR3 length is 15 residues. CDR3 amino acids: CAWRENGRPNTEAFF. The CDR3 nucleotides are TGTGCCTGGAGGGAAAATGGACGGCCTAACACTGAAGCTTTCTTT.

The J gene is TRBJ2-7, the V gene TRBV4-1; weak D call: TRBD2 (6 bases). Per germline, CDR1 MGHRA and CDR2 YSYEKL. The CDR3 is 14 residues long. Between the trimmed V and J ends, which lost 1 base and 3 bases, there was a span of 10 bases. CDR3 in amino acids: CASSQGRGGYEQYF. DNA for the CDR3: TGCGCCAGCAGCCAAGGTCGGGGAGGCTACGAGCAGTACTTC.

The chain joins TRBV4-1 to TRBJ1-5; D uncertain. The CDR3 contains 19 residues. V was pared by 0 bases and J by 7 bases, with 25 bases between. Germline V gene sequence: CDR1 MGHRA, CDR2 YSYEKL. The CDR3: CASSQDVGGRIGRWQPQHF. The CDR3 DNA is TGCGCCAGCAGCCAAGACGTCGGTGGGAGGATTGGCAGATGGCAGCCCCAGCATTTT.

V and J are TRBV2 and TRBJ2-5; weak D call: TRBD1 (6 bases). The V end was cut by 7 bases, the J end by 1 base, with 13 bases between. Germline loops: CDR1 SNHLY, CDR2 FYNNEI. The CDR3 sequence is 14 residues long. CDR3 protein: CASKAPQGQETQYF. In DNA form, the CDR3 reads TGTGCCAGCAAGGCCCCACAGGGCCAAGAGACCCAGTACTTC.

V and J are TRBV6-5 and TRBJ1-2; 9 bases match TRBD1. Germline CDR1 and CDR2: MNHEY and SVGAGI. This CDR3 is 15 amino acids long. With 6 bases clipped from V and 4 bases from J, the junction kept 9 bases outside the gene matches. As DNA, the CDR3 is TGTGCCAGCAGCCCTGGGACAGGGTCACGCTATGGCTACACCTTC. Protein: CASSPGTGSRYGYTF.